Listed below are T cell receptor beta chains from one sample, sequenced in a study of T cells after yellow fever vaccination. TCRdb reprocessed the 5' RACE reads with MiXCR, giving one entry per CDR3 protein. The table lists about 300,000 distinct CDR3 sequences, 6.5% to 8.5% of them singletons. Sequences were derived from PBMCs, sampled about 41 days after the first yellow fever vaccination. All receptors come from a man between 18 and 29 years old who received the YFV17D yellow fever vaccine. The CDR3 runs from the conserved cysteine through the conserved F or W. A D gene is named only where the DNA matches it firmly. Not every row has a clone size; where given, it reads once, few, many or a size class.

D,V,J,size,length,DNA,CDR3
NA,TRBV10-3,TRBJ1-2,NA,12,TGTGCCATCAGTGGGGAGTCGGGAGGCTACACCTTC,CAISGESGGYTF
NA,TRBV4-2,TRBJ2-1,NA,13,TGTGCCAGCAGCCAAGACCAGAAGGATGAGCAGTTCTTC,CASSQDQKDEQFF
TRBD1,TRBV28,TRBJ2-3,many,17,TGTGCCAGCAGTTCCTCCGGGACAGGGGTGTTGGTAGATACGCAGTATTTT,CASSSSGTGVLVDTQYF
TRBD1,TRBV4-1,TRBJ1-6,many,20,TGCGCCAGCAGCCTCCATGACTCATATAAGCAGGACAGGGAGAATTCACCCCTCCACTTT,CASSLHDSYKQDRENSPLHF
NA,TRBV4-1,TRBJ2-3,few,14,TGCGCCAGCAGCCAAGAAGTCGCACGAGATACGCAGTATTTT,CASSQEVARDTQYF
NA,TRBV7-2,TRBJ2-1,many,14,TGTGCCAGCAGTAGGGGCAGGGGGGACAATGAGCAGTTCTTC,CASSRGRGDNEQFF
TRBD2,TRBV11-2,TRBJ2-2,NA,18,TGTGCCAGCAGCTCAACTGGGGCCCCGGGACTACACCGTAGGGAGCTGTTTTTT,CASSSTGAPGLHRRELFF
TRBD2,TRBV6-5,TRBJ2-7,few,19,TGTGCCAGCAGTTACTCGTTGACTAGCGGGGGGGCTTCTACCTACGAGCAGTACTTC,CASSYSLTSGGASTYEQYF
NA,TRBV5-1,TRBJ2-2,many,16,TGCGCCAGCAGCCTCACTCCCGCGAGGAACACCGGGGAGCTGTTTTTT,CASSLTPARNTGELFF
NA,TRBV7-2,TRBJ2-7,few,16,TGTGCCAGCAGCCTCCGATACCTCCGGGACCACTACGAGCAGTACTTC,CASSLRYLRDHYEQYF
NA,TRBV7-2,TRBJ2-1,NA,14,TGTGCCAGCAGCTATGACAGGTTATACAATGAGCAGTTCTTC,CASSYDRLYNEQFF
TRBD2,TRBV6-5,TRBJ2-1,few,15,TGTGCCAGCAGTTACACTAGCGTATCATACAATGAGCAGTTCTTC,CASSYTSVSYNEQFF
TRBD1,TRBV6-2/TRBV6-3,TRBJ2-7,NA,17,TGTGCCAGCAGTTCCCCCACCCCCGACAGGGGCGCCTACGAGCAGTACTTC,CASSSPTPDRGAYEQYF
NA,TRBV6-1,TRBJ2-2,NA,15,TGTGCCAGCAGCAGGGACATCCTGAACACCGGGGAGCTGTTTTTT,CASSRDILNTGELFF
TRBD2,TRBV5-1,TRBJ2-1,NA,17,TGCGCCAGCAGCTTGGATCGACTAGCGGTGTTGGGGAATGAGCAGTTCTTC,CASSLDRLAVLGNEQFF
NA,TRBV4-3,TRBJ2-3,NA,14,TGCGCCAGCAGCCAAGTGGGGAGCACAGATACGCAGTATTTT,CASSQVGSTDTQYF
NA,TRBV21-1,TRBJ2-1,few,15,TGTGCCAGCAGCAAAGAGCCTAGCCTCAGGAATGAGCAGTTCTTC,CASSKEPSLRNEQFF
TRBD1,TRBV20-1,TRBJ2-7,NA,13,TGCAGTGCTATCTGGGACAGCACCTACGAGCAGTACTTC,CSAIWDSTYEQYF
NA,TRBV6-5,TRBJ1-6,few,14,TGTGCCAGCAGTTACGGCCCCTATAATTCACCCCTCCACTTT,CASSYGPYNSPLHF
NA,TRBV20-1,TRBJ2-6,NA,13,TGCAGTGCTAGAAGGGGTGGGGCCAACGTCCTGACTTTC,CSARRGGANVLTF
NA,TRBV5-1,TRBJ2-2,NA,15,TGCGCCAGCAGCTTGGCGGCAGAGGGGGACGGGGAGCTGTTTTTT,CASSLAAEGDGELFF
NA,TRBV12-3/TRBV12-4,TRBJ1-4,many,14,TGTGCCAGCAGGCTCCAGGGTGTTGGTGAAAAACTGTTTTTT,CASRLQGVGEKLFF
NA,TRBV4-1,TRBJ2-5,NA,14,TGCGCCAGCAGCCTAAGAGTGGGGGCCCAGACCCAGTACTTC,CASSLRVGAQTQYF
TRBD2,TRBV7-9,TRBJ2-1,NA,15,TGTGCCAGCATCTACCAACTAGCGGGGGGCCTTGAGCAGTTCTTC,CASIYQLAGGLEQFF
TRBD1,TRBV20-1,TRBJ1-2,NA,17,TGCAGTGCTAGAGATACTAGTGCGGGGACAGACAGTTATGGCTACACCTTC,CSARDTSAGTDSYGYTF
NA,TRBV5-1,TRBJ1-2,many,15,TGCGCCAGCAGCTTTGGGGGCGCGCAGAACTATGGCTACACCTTC,CASSFGGAQNYGYTF
NA,TRBV7-9,TRBJ2-5,few,15,TGTGCCAGCAGCCCCGGAGGGGGGGGAACGGTGACCCAGTACTTC,CASSPGGGGTVTQYF
TRBD2,TRBV27,TRBJ2-3,few,16,TGTGCCAGCAGTTTGACTAGCGGGGGGGCCTCGGATACGCAGTATTTT,CASSLTSGGASDTQYF
NA,TRBV5-1,TRBJ1-2,few,14,TGCGCCAGCAGCGGGGGGTCAGAAGGGAATGGCTACACCTTC,CASSGGSEGNGYTF
TRBD1,TRBV5-1,TRBJ2-5,NA,16,TGCGCCAGCAGCGCGACCGGACAGGGGGCTCTGGAGACCCAGTACTTC,CASSATGQGALETQYF
NA,TRBV10-3,TRBJ2-2,NA,15,TGTGCCATCAGTGAGTCCCCTGGGGGCCACGGGGAGCTGTTTTTT,CAISESPGGHGELFF
NA,TRBV4-1,TRBJ1-5,many,15,TGCGCCAGCAGCCAAGGGGGGGCTGGCAATCAGCCCCAGCATTTT,CASSQGGAGNQPQHF
NA,TRBV4-1,TRBJ1-5,NA,14,TGCGCCAGCAGCCGGGCGGTTAGCAATCAGCCCCAGCATTTT,CASSRAVSNQPQHF
TRBD2,TRBV12-3/TRBV12-4,TRBJ2-1,NA,15,TGTGCCAGCAGTAGGACTAGCGGATTCTACAATGAGCAGTTCTTC,CASSRTSGFYNEQFF
TRBD1,TRBV20-1,TRBJ1-1,NA,13,TGCAGTGCTCCGACAGGGAGTAACACTGAAGCTTTCTTT,CSAPTGSNTEAFF
NA,TRBV30,TRBJ1-5,NA,12,TGTGCCTGGAGTGGGGGGGATCAGCCCCAGCATTTT,CAWSGGDQPQHF
NA,TRBV7-3,TRBJ2-1,many,15,TGTGCCAGCAGCTTAATGTTGGGTAGCATGAATGAGCAGTTCTTC,CASSLMLGSMNEQFF